This is a list of T cell receptor beta chains from one sample in a study of blood T cell repertoires in COVID-19. The protocol was immunoSEQ multiplex PCR, while the TCRdb copy is restricted to in-frame clones and leaves out a portion. Among some 58,000 clones listed, roughly 91% were seen once. Source material: peripheral blood. All receptors come from a man between 50 and 59 years old with active COVID-19. CDR3s include the opening cysteine and the closing phenylalanine or tryptophan. A D gene is named only where the DNA matches it firmly.

D gene: -; J gene: TRBJ2-3; V gene: TRBV6-5; CDR3 protein: CASTRRRGHTDTQYF
D gene: -; J gene: TRBJ1-3; V gene: TRBV9; CDR3 protein: CASSGPAGSSGNTIYF
D gene: TRBD2; J gene: TRBJ2-5; V gene: TRBV7-2; CDR3 protein: CASSIAGGIPETQYF
D gene: TRBD1; J gene: TRBJ2-7; V gene: TRBV27; CDR3 protein: CASTTTGGYF
D gene: TRBD1; J gene: TRBJ1-6; V gene: TRBV7-9; CDR3 protein: CASSPGTGGGPPLHF
D gene: TRBD2; J gene: TRBJ2-1; V gene: TRBV7-9; CDR3 protein: CASSLPARLAGNSNEQFF
D gene: TRBD2; J gene: TRBJ2-5; V gene: TRBV3-1/TRBV3-2; CDR3 protein: CASSQGIRSGGLVETQYF
D gene: TRBD1; J gene: TRBJ1-1; V gene: TRBV4-1; CDR3 protein: CASSQPTGTGVEAFF
D gene: -; J gene: TRBJ1-1; V gene: TRBV30; CDR3 protein: CAWSSYTEAFF
D gene: TRBD1; J gene: TRBJ1-1; V gene: TRBV5-4; CDR3 protein: CASSSPGQGRNGAFF
D gene: TRBD1; J gene: TRBJ2-2; V gene: TRBV10-3; CDR3 protein: CAIRDRGDTGELFF
D gene: -; J gene: TRBJ1-2; V gene: TRBV5-1; CDR3 protein: CASNLGVDYGYTF
D gene: TRBD2; J gene: TRBJ2-7; V gene: TRBV7-2; CDR3 protein: CASSLDLAGSSYEQYF
D gene: -; J gene: TRBJ1-2; V gene: TRBV28; CDR3 protein: CASRPSQGLEYYGYTF
D gene: -; J gene: TRBJ1-1; V gene: TRBV19; CDR3 protein: CASSKAPIQGYMNTEAFF
D gene: TRBD1; J gene: TRBJ1-1; V gene: TRBV5-1; CDR3 protein: CASSPAEGAGNTEAFF
D gene: -; J gene: TRBJ2-5; V gene: TRBV7-2; CDR3 protein: CASSNRAQETQYF
D gene: TRBD2; J gene: TRBJ2-7; V gene: TRBV19; CDR3 protein: CASSGRTSGRAPYEQYF
D gene: -; J gene: TRBJ2-3; V gene: TRBV24-1; CDR3 protein: CATSDVDRSSTDTQYF
D gene: -; J gene: TRBJ1-1; V gene: TRBV7-2; CDR3 protein: CASSSQGGFTEAFF
D gene: -; J gene: TRBJ2-7; V gene: TRBV15; CDR3 protein: CATSSKYEQYF
D gene: TRBD1; J gene: TRBJ1-6; V gene: TRBV27; CDR3 protein: CASRPPPGGAGSPLHF
D gene: TRBD2; J gene: TRBJ2-3; V gene: TRBV7-8; CDR3 protein: CASSSTSGRAHTDTQYF
D gene: -; J gene: TRBJ2-5; V gene: TRBV27; CDR3 protein: CASSGGGLLGETQYF
D gene: -; J gene: TRBJ2-2; V gene: TRBV6-6; CDR3 protein: CASSYSYSGELFF
D gene: -; J gene: TRBJ2-3; V gene: TRBV30; CDR3 protein: CAGGTHTQYF
D gene: TRBD1; J gene: TRBJ2-7; V gene: TRBV19; CDR3 protein: CASSPGQNYEQYF
D gene: -; J gene: TRBJ2-3; V gene: TRBV6-1; CDR3 protein: CASSERTRTDTQYF
D gene: TRBD1; J gene: TRBJ2-5; V gene: TRBV9; CDR3 protein: CASSPSPSVDRGGETQYF
D gene: -; J gene: TRBJ2-3; V gene: TRBV2; CDR3 protein: CASSGSSTDTQYF
D gene: TRBD2; J gene: TRBJ2-3; V gene: TRBV20-1; CDR3 protein: CSASKRTSGQLRSTDTQYF
D gene: -; J gene: TRBJ1-2; V gene: TRBV7-2; CDR3 protein: CASSLKGGGDYGYTF
D gene: -; J gene: TRBJ2-7; V gene: TRBV30; CDR3 protein: CAWSVRVTLPGYEQYF
D gene: -; J gene: TRBJ1-1; V gene: TRBV30; CDR3 protein: CAWSVLSSAFF
D gene: -; J gene: TRBJ1-2; V gene: TRBV9; CDR3 protein: CASTTYINYGYTF